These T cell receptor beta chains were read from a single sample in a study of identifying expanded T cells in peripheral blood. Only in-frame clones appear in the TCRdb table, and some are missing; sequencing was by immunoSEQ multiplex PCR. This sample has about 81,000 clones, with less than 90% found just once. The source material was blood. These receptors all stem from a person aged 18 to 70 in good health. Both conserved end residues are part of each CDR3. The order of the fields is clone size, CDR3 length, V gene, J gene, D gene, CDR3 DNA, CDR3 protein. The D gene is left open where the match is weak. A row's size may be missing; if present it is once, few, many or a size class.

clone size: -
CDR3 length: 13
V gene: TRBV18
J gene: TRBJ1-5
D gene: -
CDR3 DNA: TGTGCCAGCTCACCACTAAGCAATCAGCCCCAGCATTTT
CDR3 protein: CASSPLSNQPQHF

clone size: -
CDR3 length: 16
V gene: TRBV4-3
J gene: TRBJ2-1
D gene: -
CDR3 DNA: TGCGCCAGCAGCCAAGATCTTTCGCCGGCCATATATGAGCAGTTCTTC
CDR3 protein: CASSQDLSPAIYEQFF

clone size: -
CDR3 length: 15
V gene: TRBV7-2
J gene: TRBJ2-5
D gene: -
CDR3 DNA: TGTGCCAGCAGCTTAGGAACCGGGACACAAGAGACCCAGTACTTC
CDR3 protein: CASSLGTGTQETQYF

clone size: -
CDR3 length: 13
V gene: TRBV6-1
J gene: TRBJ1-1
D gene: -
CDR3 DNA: TGTGCTACCTCCTTTGCTATGAACACTGAAGCTTTCTTT
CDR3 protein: CATSFAMNTEAFF

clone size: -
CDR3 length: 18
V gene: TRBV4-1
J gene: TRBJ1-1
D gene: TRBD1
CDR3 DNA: TGCGCCAGCAGCCAGTTACGGGACAGGGGTTGGGGGAACACTGAAGCTTTCTTT
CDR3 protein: CASSQLRDRGWGNTEAFF

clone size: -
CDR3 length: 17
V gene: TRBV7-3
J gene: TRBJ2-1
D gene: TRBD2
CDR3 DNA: TGTGCCAGCACCCTAACTAGCGGGAGGGCCGGGCACAATGAGCAGTTCTTC
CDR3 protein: CASTLTSGRAGHNEQFF

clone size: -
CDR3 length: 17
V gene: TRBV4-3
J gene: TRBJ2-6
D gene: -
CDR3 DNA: TGCGCCAGCAGCCAAGATCTGGCCCGCTCTGGGGCCAACGTCCTGACTTTC
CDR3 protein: CASSQDLARSGANVLTF

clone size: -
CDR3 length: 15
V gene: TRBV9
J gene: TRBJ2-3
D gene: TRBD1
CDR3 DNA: TGTGCCAGCAGCGCAGTACAGGGGGCCACAGATACGCAGTATTTT
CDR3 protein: CASSAVQGATDTQYF

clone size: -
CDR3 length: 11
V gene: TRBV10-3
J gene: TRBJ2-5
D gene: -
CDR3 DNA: TGTGCCATCAGTGAACGGGAGACCCAGTACTTC
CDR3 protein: CAISERETQYF

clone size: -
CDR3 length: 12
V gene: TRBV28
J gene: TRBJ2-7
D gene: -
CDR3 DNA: TGTGCCAGCAGTTTGGGGGTCTACGAGCAGTACTTC
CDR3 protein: CASSLGVYEQYF

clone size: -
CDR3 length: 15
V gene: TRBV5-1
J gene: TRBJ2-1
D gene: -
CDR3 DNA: TGCGCCAGCAGCGCTCAGGTGAGCTCCTACAATGAGCAGTTCTTC
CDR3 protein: CASSAQVSSYNEQFF

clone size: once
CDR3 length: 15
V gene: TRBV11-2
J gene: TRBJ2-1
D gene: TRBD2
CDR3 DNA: TGTGCCAGCAGCGGGACTAGCGGGAGGAACCATGAGCAGTTCTTC
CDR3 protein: CASSGTSGRNHEQFF

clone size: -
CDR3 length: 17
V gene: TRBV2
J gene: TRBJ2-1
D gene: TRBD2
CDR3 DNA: TGTGCCAGCAGTGAATACCGGGCTAGCGGCTCCTACAATGAGCAGTTCTTC
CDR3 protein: CASSEYRASGSYNEQFF

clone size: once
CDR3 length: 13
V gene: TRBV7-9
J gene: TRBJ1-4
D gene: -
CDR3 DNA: TGTGCCAGCAGCTTAGAATTTGGTGAAAAACTGTTTTTT
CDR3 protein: CASSLEFGEKLFF

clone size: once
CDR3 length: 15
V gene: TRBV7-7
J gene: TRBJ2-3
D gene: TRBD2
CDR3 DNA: TGTGCTAGCAGGCCTATAGCGGGAGGCACAGATACGCAGTATTTT
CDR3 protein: CASRPIAGGTDTQYF

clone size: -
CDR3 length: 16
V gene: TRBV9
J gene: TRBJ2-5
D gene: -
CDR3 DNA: TGTGCCAGCAGCGTATCCGGGAGTGGGACGGGGGCGACCCAGTACTTC
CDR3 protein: CASSVSGSGTGATQYF

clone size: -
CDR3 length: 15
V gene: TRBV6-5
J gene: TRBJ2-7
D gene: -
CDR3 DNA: TGTGCCACCTGGCCCCAGGGGTTAGGTGCCTACGAGCAGTACTTC
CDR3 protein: CATWPQGLGAYEQYF

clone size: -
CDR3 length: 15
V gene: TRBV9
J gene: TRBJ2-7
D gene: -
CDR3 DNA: TGTGCCAGCAGCGTAGAGGCCGACAGTGCCTACGAGCAGTACTTC
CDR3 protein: CASSVEADSAYEQYF

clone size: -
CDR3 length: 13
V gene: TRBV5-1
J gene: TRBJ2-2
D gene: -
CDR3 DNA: TGCGCCAGCAGCTTGCGGGACACCGGGGAGCTGTTTTTT
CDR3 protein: CASSLRDTGELFF

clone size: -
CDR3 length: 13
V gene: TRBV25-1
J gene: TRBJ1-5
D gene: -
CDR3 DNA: TGTGCCAGCAGTAGTCTGGGGGATCAGCCCCAGCATTTT
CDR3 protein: CASSSLGDQPQHF

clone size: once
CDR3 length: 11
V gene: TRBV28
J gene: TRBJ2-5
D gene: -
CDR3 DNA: TGTGCCAGCGGGACCAAGGAGACCCAGTACTTC
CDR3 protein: CASGTKETQYF

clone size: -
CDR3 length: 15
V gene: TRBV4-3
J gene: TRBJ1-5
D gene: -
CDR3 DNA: TGCGCCAGCAGCCAAGACCGGGGGATAGGACAGCCCCAGCATTTT
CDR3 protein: CASSQDRGIGQPQHF

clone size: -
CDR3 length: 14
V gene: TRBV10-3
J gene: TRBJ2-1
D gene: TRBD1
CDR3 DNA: TGTGCCATCAGTGAGGGACAGGGATACAATGAGCAGTTCTTC
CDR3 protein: CAISEGQGYNEQFF

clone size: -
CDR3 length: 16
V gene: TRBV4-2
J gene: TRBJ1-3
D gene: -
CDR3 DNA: TGTGCCAGCAGCCAAGCCCCCGGGACCTCTGGAAACACCATATATTTT
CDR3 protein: CASSQAPGTSGNTIYF

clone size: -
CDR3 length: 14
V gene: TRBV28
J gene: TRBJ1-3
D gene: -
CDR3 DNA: TGTGCCAGCAGTCGATCGCTCCCTGGAAACACCATATATTTT
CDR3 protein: CASSRSLPGNTIYF

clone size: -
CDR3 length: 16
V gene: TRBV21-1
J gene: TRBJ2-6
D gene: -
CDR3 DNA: TGTGCCAGCAGCAATATCCGGGTCTCTGGGGCCAACGTCCTGACTTTC
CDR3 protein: CASSNIRVSGANVLTF

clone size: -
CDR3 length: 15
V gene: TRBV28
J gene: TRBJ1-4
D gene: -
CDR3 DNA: TGTGCCAGCAGTTTATTCTCCCAGGGAGAAGAAAAACTGTTTTTT
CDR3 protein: CASSLFSQGEEKLFF

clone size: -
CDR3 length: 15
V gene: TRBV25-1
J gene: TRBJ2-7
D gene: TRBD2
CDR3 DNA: TGTGCCAGCAGTGACCCGGGACTAGCGGACTACGAGCAGTACTTC
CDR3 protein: CASSDPGLADYEQYF

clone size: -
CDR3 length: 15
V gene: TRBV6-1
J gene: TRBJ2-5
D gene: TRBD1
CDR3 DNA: TGTGCCAGCAGTGTGGACAGGGAGGTGTTCGAGACCCAGTACTTC
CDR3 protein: CASSVDREVFETQYF

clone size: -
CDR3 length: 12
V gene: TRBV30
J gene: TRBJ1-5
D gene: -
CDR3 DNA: TGTGCCTGGAGTGCACCCGGTCAGCCCCAGCATTTT
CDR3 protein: CAWSAPGQPQHF

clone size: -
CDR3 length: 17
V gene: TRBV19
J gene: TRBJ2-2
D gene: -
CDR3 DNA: TGTGCCAGTTCCCACCCGGCGGCAGGGAGTTATACCGGGGAGCTGTTTTTT
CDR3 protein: CASSHPAAGSYTGELFF

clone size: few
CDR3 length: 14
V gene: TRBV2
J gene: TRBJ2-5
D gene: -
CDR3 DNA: TGTGCCAGCAGTGAACCCTGGCGAGGTTGGACCCAGTACTTC
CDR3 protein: CASSEPWRGWTQYF

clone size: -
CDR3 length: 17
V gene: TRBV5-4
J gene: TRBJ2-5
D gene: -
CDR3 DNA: TGTGCCAGCAGCCCTAGGCAGGGGCTAGGACCTTCAGAGACCCAGTACTTC
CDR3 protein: CASSPRQGLGPSETQYF

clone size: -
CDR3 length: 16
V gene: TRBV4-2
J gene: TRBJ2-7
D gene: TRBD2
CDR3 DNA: TGTGCCAGCAGCCAAGAGCACAGCGGGAGCACGTACGAGCAGTACTTC
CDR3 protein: CASSQEHSGSTYEQYF

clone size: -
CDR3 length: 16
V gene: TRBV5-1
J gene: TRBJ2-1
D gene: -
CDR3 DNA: TGCGCCAGCAGCGAGGACCCGGAGCGTATATACAATGAGCAGTTCTTC
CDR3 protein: CASSEDPERIYNEQFF

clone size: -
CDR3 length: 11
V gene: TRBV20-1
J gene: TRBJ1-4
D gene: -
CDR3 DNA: TGCTCTGCGGGGTTTAATGAAAAACTGTTTTTT
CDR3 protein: CSAGFNEKLFF

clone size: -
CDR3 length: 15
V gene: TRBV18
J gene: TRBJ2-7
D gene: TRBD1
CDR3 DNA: TGTGCCAGCTCACGGGAGACAGGGGAGGTGTACGAGCAGTACTTC
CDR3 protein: CASSRETGEVYEQYF

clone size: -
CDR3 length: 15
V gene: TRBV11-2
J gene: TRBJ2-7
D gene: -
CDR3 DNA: TGTGCCAGCAGCTTCTATCCAGTAAACTCCTACGAGCAGTACTTC
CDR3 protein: CASSFYPVNSYEQYF

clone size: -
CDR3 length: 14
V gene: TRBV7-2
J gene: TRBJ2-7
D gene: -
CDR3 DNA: TGTGCCAGCAACCCCGACCGTCGGGGGTACGAGCAGTACTTC
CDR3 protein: CASNPDRRGYEQYF

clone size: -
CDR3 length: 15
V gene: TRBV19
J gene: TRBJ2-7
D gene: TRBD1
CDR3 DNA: TGTGCCAGTAGTACTCCGGGACAGTCCCCCTACGAGCAGTACTTC
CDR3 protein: CASSTPGQSPYEQYF

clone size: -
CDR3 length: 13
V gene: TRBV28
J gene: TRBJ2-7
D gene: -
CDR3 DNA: TGTGCCAGCAGTTTAGGGATCTCCTACGAGCAGTACTTC
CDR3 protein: CASSLGISYEQYF

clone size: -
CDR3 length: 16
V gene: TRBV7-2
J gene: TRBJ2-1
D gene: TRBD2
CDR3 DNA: TGTGCCAGCAGCTACGGAGGGACTAGCGGGTACAATGAGCAGTTCTTC
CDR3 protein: CASSYGGTSGYNEQFF